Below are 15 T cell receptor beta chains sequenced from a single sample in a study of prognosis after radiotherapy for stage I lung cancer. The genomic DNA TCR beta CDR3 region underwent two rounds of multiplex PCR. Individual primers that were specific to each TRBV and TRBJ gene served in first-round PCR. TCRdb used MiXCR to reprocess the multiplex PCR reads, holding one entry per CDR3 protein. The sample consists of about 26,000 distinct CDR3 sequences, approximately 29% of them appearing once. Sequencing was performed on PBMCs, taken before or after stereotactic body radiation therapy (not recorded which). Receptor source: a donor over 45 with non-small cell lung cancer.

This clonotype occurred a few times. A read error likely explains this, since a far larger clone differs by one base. CDR3 loop: CSATSDSFSQETQYF. The CDR3 coding sequence is TGCAGTGCTACCTCGGACAGTTTCTCCCAAGAGACCCAGTACTTC. The chain has TRBV20-1 and TRBJ2-7, with D maybe TRBD1 (6 bases). The DNA end is a closer match to TRBJ2-5, so the J assignment may be wrong. Germline CDR1 reads DFQATT; CDR2 reads SNEGSKA (reference sequence). The CDR3 is 15 amino acids.

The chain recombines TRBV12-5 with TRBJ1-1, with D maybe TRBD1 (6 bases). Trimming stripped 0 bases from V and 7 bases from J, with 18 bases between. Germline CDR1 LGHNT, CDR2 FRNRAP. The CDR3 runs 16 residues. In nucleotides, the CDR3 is TGTGCTAGTGGTTTGGTACACAGGACAGCGAAAAATGAAGCTTTCTTT. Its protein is CASGLVHRTAKNEAFF.

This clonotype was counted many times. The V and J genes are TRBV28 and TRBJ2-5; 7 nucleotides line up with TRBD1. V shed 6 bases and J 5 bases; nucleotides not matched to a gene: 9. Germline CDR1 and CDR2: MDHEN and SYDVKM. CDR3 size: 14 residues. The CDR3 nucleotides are TGTGCCAGCAGCGGCTACAGGGGTTCGGAGACCCAGTACTTC. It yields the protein CASSGYRGSETQYF.

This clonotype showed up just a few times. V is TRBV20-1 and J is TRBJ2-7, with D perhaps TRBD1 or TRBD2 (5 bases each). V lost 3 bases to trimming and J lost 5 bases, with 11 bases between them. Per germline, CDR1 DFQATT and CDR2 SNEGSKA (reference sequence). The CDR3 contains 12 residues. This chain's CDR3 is CSASPGANEQYF. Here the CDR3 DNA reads TGCAGTGCTAGTCCCGGGGCCAACGAGCAGTACTTC.

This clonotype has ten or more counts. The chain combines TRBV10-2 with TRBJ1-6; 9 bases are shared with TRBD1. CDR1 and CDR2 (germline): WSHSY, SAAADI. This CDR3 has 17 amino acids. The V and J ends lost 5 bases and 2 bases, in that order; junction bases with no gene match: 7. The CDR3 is CASSKPGQGAYNSPLHF. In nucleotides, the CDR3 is TGCGCCAGCAGTAAACCGGGACAGGGAGCCTATAATTCACCCCTCCACTTT.

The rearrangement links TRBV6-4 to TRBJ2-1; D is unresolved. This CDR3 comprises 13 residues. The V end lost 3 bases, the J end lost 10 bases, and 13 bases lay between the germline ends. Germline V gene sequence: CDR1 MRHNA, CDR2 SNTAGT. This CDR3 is CASSELEYGEQFF. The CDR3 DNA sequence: TGTGCCAGCAGTGAGCTGGAATACGGGGAGCAGTTCTTC.

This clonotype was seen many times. In DNA, the CDR3 is TGTGCCAGCAGTCCAGGACTAGCGGCTAGCACAGATACGCAGTATTTT. Residues: CASSPGLAASTDTQYF. This sequence joins TRBV6-1 and TRBJ2-3, with 10 bases identical to TRBD2. The CDR3 loop spans 16 amino acids. J lost 0 bases, V lost 5 bases, and 5 bases had no gene match. Germline V gives CDR1 MNHNS, CDR2 SASEGT.

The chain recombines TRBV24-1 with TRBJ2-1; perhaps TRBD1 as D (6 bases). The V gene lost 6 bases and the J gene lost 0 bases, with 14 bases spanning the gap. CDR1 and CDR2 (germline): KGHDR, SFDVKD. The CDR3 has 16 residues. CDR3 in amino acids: CATSYYRVSSYNEQFF. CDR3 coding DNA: TGTGCCACCAGTTATTACAGGGTGAGCTCCTACAATGAGCAGTTCTTC.

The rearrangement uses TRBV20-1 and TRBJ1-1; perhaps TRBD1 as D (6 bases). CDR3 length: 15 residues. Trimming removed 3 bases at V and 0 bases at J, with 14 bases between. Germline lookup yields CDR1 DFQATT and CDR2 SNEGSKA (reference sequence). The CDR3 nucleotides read TGCAGTGCTAGTGGGGGGGCAGGTATGAACACTGAAGCTTTCTTT. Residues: CSASGGAGMNTEAFF.

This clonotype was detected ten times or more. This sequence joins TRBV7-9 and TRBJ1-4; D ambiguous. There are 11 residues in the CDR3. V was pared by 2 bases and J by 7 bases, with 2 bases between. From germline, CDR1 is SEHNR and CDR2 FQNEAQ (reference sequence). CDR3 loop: CASSLSEKLFF. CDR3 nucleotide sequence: TGTGCCAGCAGCTTATCTGAAAAACTGTTTTTT.

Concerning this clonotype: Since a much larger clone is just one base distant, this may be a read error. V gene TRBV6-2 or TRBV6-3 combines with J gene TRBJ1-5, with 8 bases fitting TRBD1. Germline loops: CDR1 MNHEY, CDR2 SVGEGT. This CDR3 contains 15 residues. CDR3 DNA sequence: TGTGTCAGCAGTTACGGACAGGGCAGCAATCAGCCCCAGCATTTT. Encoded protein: CVSSYGQGSNQPQHF.

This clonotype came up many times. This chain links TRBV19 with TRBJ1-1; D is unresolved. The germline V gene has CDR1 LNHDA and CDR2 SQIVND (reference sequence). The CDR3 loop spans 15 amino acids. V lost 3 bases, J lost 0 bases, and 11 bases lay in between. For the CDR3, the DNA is TGTGCCAGTAGTATCCAAGGGCTCATGAACACTGAAGCTTTCTTT. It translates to CASSIQGLMNTEAFF.

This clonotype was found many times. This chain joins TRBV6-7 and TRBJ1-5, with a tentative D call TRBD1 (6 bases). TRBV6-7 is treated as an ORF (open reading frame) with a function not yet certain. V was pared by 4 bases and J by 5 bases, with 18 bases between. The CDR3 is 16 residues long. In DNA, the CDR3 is TGTGCCAGCAGTTTACGACGACAGCCAGGGGATCAGCCCCAGCATTTT. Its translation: CASSLRRQPGDQPQHF.

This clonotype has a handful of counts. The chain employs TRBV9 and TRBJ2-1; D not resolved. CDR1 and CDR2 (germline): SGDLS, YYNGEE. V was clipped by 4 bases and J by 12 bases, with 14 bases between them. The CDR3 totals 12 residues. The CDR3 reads CASSPQTNLQFF. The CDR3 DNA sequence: TGTGCCAGCAGCCCTCAGACGAACTTGCAGTTCTTC.

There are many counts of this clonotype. DNA of the CDR3: TGTGCCAGCAGCCCACTTCTGAACACTGAAGCTTTCTTT. It encodes CASSPLLNTEAFF. The chain has TRBV7-9 and TRBJ1-1; D not certain. V was shortened by 5 bases and J by 0 bases, with 7 bases between the two germline ends. Germline V gene data show CDR1 as SEHNR and CDR2 as FQNEAQ (reference sequence). The CDR3 consists of 13 residues.